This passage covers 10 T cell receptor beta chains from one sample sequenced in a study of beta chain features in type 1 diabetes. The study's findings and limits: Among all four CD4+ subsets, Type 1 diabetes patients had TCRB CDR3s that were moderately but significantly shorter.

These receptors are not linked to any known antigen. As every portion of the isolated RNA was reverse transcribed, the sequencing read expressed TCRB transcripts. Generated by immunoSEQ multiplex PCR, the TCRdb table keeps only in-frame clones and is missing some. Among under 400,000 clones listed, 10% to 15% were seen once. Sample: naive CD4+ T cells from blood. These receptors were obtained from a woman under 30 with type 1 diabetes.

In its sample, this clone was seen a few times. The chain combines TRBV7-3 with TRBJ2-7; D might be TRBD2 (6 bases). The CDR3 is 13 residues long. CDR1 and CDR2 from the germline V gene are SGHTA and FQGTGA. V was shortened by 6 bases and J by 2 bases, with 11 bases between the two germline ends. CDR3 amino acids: CASSPGGAYEQYF. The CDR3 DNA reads TGTGCCAGCAGTCCCGGGGGAGCCTACGAGCAGTACTTC.

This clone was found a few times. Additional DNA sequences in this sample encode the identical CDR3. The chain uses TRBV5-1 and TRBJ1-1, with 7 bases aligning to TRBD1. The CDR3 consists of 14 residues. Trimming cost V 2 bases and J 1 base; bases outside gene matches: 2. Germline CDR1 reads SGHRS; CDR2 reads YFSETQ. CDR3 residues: CASSFQGENTEAFF. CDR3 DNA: TGCGCCAGCAGCTTTCAGGGGGAGAACACTGAAGCTTTCTTT.

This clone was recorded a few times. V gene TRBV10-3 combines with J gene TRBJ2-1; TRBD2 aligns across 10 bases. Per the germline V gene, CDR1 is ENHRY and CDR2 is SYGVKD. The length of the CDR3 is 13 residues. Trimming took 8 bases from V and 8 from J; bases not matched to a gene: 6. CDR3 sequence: CAIAQREGDEQFF. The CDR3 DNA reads TGTGCCATCGCCCAGCGGGAGGGCGATGAGCAGTTCTTC.

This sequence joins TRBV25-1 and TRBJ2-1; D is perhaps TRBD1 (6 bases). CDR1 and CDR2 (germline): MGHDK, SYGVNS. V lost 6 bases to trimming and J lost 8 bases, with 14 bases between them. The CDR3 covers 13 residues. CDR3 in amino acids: CASRGTGFDEQFF. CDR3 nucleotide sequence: TGTGCCAGCAGGGGTACAGGGTTCGATGAGCAGTTCTTC.

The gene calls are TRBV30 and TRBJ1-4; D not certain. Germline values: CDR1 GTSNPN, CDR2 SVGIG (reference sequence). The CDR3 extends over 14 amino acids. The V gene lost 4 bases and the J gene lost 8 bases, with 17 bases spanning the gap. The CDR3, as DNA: TGTGCCTGGAAGCCGGGAGTCGTAACGGAAAAACTGTTTTTT. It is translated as CAWKPGVVTEKLFF.

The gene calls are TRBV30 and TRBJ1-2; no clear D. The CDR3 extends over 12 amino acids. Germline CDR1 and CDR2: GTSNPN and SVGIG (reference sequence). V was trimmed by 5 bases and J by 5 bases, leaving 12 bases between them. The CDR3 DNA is TGTGCCTGGGGGAGATTGGAATATGGCTACACCTTC. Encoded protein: CAWGRLEYGYTF.

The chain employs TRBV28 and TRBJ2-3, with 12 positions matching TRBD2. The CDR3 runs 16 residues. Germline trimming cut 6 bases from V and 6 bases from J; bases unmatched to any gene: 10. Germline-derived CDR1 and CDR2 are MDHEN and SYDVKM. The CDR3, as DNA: TGTGCCAGCAGCCTACTAGCGGGAGGCTTTGTGGATACGCAGTATTTT. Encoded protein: CASSLLAGGFVDTQYF. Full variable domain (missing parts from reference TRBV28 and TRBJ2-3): DVKVTQSSRYLVKRTGEKVFLECVQDMDHENMFWYRQDPGLGLRLIYFSYDVKMKEKGDIPEGYSVSREKKERFSLILESASTNQTSMYLCASSLLAGGFVDTQYFGPGTRLTVL.

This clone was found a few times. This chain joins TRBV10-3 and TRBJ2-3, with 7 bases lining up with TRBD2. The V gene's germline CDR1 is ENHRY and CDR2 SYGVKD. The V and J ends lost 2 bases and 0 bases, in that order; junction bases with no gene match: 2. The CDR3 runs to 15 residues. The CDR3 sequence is CAISERGGSTDTQYF. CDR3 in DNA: TGTGCCATCAGTGAGCGCGGGGGAAGCACAGATACGCAGTATTTT.

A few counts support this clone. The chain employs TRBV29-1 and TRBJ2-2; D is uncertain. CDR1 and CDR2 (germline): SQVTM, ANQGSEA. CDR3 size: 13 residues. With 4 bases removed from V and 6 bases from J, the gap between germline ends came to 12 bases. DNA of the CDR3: TGCAGCGTTGTTTTTCAGGTGGCCGGGGAGCTGTTTTTT. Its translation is CSVVFQVAGELFF.

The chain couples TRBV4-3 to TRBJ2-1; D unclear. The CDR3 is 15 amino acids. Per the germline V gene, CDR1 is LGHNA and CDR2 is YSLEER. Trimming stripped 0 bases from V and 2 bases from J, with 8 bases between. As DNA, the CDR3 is TGCGCCAGCAGCCAAGAAGCAGGCCCCTACAATGAGCAGTTCTTC. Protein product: CASSQEAGPYNEQFF.